The TCR beta chain under discussion was sequenced for a study of regulatory T cells in long-lasting Graves disease (dated by TCRdb to the early 2020s). Background on the whole study: Persistent Graves' disease meant more than 5 years of antithyroid drug treatment with TSH receptor autoantibodies that stayed positive. This study used TCR sequencing and RNA sequencing of peripheral blood to compare persistent Graves' disease patients against newly diagnosed Graves' disease patients. TCR sequencing covered some 13 persistent and around 20 newly diagnosed Graves' disease patients, approximately 33 samples in total. The study was conducted in China and was registered as a clinical trial. In the clinical cohort, patients with persistent Graves' disease had used antithyroid drugs for an average of roughly 10 years.

Beyond this particular receptor, the publication reports: The authors acknowledged the small sample size as a limitation that may reduce accuracy. Peripheral blood alone was examined, since thyroid tissue, which constituted the primary lesion, could not be accessed. Patients with persistent disease shared more public clonotypes (roughly 2,900) than newly diagnosed patients did (about 970). Persistent disease showed preferential use of TRBV28, TRBJ1-2 and TRBJ2-5, whereas newly diagnosed disease favored TRBV20-1 and TRBJ2-1. Sequencing and analysis were restricted to the TCR beta chain. Persistent Graves' disease patients showed lower TCR Shannon entropy and fewer highly expanded clones than newly diagnosed patients, suggesting clonal expansion.

Measured from the cysteine to the phenylalanine, the CDR3 is 13 residues long. The retained sequence is limited to the CDR3, 39 bases, with the frame set at the first base. In the germline V gene, CDR1 corresponds to SQVTM and CDR2 to ANQGSEA. V is reduced by 5 bases and J by 6 bases, leaving a spacing of 16 bases between them. The intended sense of this specimen's time point label: persistent/refractory GD, antithyroid drugs over 5 years with positive TRAb. For both TCR sequencing and RNA sequencing, RNA was extracted from PBMCs in TRIzol. The diagnosis of Graves' disease was made according to American Thyroid Association guidelines. Patients were recruited from an endocrinology department in Xi'an, China. Each patient gave around 9 milliliters of peripheral blood, collected in an EDTA anticoagulant tube. Ficoll Paque Plus density gradient separation was used to isolate PBMCs, and no additional T cell sorting was done. An Agilent 2100 Bioanalyzer and agarose gel were used to check RNA quality, while a NanoDrop 2000 measured RNA concentration.

On this clonotype itself: What this receptor recognizes is not known. Base qualities are not recorded, but no much larger clone differs from it by a single base.

Receptor amplification or capture employed multiplex PCR. Instrument used: Illumina HiSeq 4000. iRepertoire HTBI primers and Arm-PCR amplification of CDR3 regions were used to construct TCR beta libraries. Gel purification was performed on PCR products prior to sequencing. Processing in the source paper ran as follows. Gene usage analysis of CDR3 amino acid clonotypes relied on the roughly 67 TRBV and around 13 TRBJ segments identified across samples. COPE and FqMerger were used to merge the filtered high-quality paired reads into contigs. BLAST was used to align contigs to the IMGT TRBV, TRBD and TRBJ reference genes, and CDR3 was defined following IMGT. Any clonotype with a frequency above 0.1% was classified as a highly expanded clone. Repertoire diversity was measured by Shannon entropy, and V-J evenness by the Gini coefficient. A clonotype found in more than one individual was treated as public. TCRdb handled the public reads itself, with Q25 trimming in fastp and clone calling in MiXCR, and kept productive beta chains. Each record represents a unique CDR3 protein, reported with the most common genes and DNA among its rows. None of the V and J calls come from the authors' own analysis; TCRdb made them. Present in this sample are roughly 500,000 distinct CDR3 sequences, 20% of which were seen just once. The ten largest clones represent approximately 7.8% of the sample.

The receptor was derived from a female donor with Graves disease. In this chain, TRBV29-1 is recombined with TRBJ1-2; the D gene identity is not certain. The source was peripheral blood mononuclear cells (PBMCs), collected when the disease was refractory, from a patient treated with antithyroid drugs. The DNA sequence is as follows: TGCAGCGTTCCCAAGTGGGAAGAAAATGGCTACACCTTC. This translates into CSVPKWEENGYTF.